This T cell receptor beta chain was profiled in a study of CD8 T cells in Susac syndrome. The CDR3 is 15 residues long. Trimming cost V 3 bases and J 0 bases, with 11 bases left between them. From germline, CDR1 is MGHDK and CDR2 SYGVNS. Reverse transcription of roughly 0.5 to 1 ug RNA used random hexamers. TCR beta CDR3 was amplified by immunoSEQ multiplex PCR. This amplification extended across 54 Vbeta and 13 Jbeta segments. TCRdb fed the immunoSEQ multiplex PCR reads into MiXCR, producing one record per CDR3 protein. The repertoire holds about 150,000 distinct CDR3 sequences, around 95% seen once, with roughly 0.15% in the top ten.

V gene TRBV25-1 combines with J gene TRBJ1-1; possibly TRBD1 for D (5 bases). This clonotype originated in a human donor with multiple sclerosis. Sequenced: CD8+ T cells from PBMCs. The CDR3 DNA reads TGTGCCAGCAGTGACTTACAGGCTATGAACACTGAAGCTTTCTTT. Encoded protein: CASSDLQAMNTEAFF.